This T cell receptor beta chain was retrieved from a study of shared clonotypes between healthy human individuals. In the case of this clone: Its target is not known.

Germline V CDR1 and CDR2: SGHRS, YFSETQ. The CDR3 consists of 15 residues. V lost 4 bases to trimming and J lost 6 bases, with 20 bases between them. Overall study results and limits: Rarefaction showed sorted-subset sequencing was incomplete despite large depth.

TCRdb's copy holds only in-frame clones and misses some; the assay was immunoSEQ multiplex PCR. The sample consists of over a million clones, roughly 96% of them appearing once. The rearrangement uses TRBV5-1 and TRBJ2-7, with D unclear. Sequenced sample: naive CD4+ T cells sorted from blood. The subset here: CD45RA+ positively selected. This receptor was taken from a man younger than 40 in good health. DNA for the CDR3: TGCGCCAGCAGCCCCAGACCAAACTCACCTCTCGAGCAGTACTTC. It specifies CASSPRPNSPLEQYF.